Listed here is a single T cell receptor (beta chain). The data derive from a study of cytotoxic CD8 clonotypes in ibrutinib-treated CLL. Germline values: CDR1 MNHEY, CDR2 SVGAGI. The V and J ends lost 6 bases and 1 base respectively, with 12 bases between them. The CDR3 is 15 residues long. Investigators sought sequencing depths of between 1 in 200,000 and 1 in 1 million T cells. The protocol was immunoSEQ multiplex PCR, while the TCRdb copy is restricted to in-frame clones and leaves out a portion. This table has some 350,000 clones, 67% appearing once. The sequence came from a human donor with chronic lymphocytic leukemia. The rearrangement joins TRBV6-5 to TRBJ2-2; the D is unclear. Sequenced material: PBMCs, taken after 36 months of ibrutinib treatment. DNA for the CDR3: TGTGCCAGCAGGCTTCGTGGGTGGAACACCGGGGAGCTGTTTTTT. Translating gives CASRLRGWNTGELFF.